This T cell receptor beta chain emerged from a study of blood T cell repertoires in COVID-19. Using immunoSEQ multiplex PCR, the repertoire was profiled, and TCRdb retains in-frame clones only, with some absent. In the table there are some 210,000 clones, 65% to 90% of which are singletons. The germline V gene has CDR1 ENHRY and CDR2 SYGVKD. This CDR3 is built from 15 residues. V was shortened by 6 bases and J by 0 bases, with 14 bases between the two germline ends. Sequencing was performed on PBMCs or T cells enriched from blood (not recorded which). The sequence was obtained from a woman in her fifties or sixties with acute COVID-19. The gene calls are TRBV10-3 and TRBJ1-1; D perhaps matches TRBD1 (5 bases). The CDR3, as DNA: TGTGCCATCAGGGCGGAGGGACTGATGAACACTGAAGCTTTCTTT. Translating gives CAIRAEGLMNTEAFF.